The sequence of this TCR beta chain was determined in a study of Graves' ophthalmopathy and Graves' hyperthyroidism. RNA transcripts served as template for amplifying TCR beta CDR3 sequences. Scientists carried out first-round RT-PCR using HTBI primers and then a second-round multiplex PCR. Using its own MiXCR run on the multiplex PCR reads, TCRdb lists one record per CDR3 protein. The top ten clones hold approximately 43% of a sample with about 740,000 distinct CDR3 sequences, 40% of them seen once. CDR3 length: 12 residues. From germline, CDR1 is ENHRY and CDR2 SYGVKD. Trimming removed 2 bases from V and 6 bases from J, with 7 bases in between.

Sequenced material: peripheral blood. This sequence joins TRBV10-3 and TRBJ1-1; tentative D call: TRBD1 (5 bases). The sequence came from an adult man with Graves' ophthalmopathy. CDR3 sequence: CAISEQGAEAFF. The CDR3 DNA reads TGTGCCATCAGTGAGCAAGGGGCTGAAGCTTTCTTT.